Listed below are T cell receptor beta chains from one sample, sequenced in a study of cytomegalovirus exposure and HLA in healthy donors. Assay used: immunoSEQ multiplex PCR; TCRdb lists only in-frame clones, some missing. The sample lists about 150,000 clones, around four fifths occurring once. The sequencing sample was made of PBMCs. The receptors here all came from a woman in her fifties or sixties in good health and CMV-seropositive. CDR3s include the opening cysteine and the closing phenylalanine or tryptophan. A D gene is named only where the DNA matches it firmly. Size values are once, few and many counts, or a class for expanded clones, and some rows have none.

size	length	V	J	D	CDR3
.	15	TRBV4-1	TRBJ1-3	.	CASSQGQGLINTIYF
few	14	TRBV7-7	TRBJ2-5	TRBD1	CASSLQGAQETQYF
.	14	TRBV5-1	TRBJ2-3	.	CASSSPDGTDTQYF
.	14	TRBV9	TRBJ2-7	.	CASSVGTTAYEQYF
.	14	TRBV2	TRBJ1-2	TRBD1	CASTRDRVGGGYTF
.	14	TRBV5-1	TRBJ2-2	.	CASSANTGPGELFF
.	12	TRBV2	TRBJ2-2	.	CASSEGRGELFF
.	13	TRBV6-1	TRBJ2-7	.	CASSGRSSYEQYF
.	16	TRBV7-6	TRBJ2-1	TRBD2	CASSLGLAGGSDEQFF
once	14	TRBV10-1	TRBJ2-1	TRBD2	CASSFTGTSNEQFF
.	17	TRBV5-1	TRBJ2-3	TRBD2	CASSTGLAGGLRDTQYF
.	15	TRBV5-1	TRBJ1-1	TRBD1	CASLGDSGLNTEAFF
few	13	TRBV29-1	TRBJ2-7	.	CSVEGQGQYEQYF
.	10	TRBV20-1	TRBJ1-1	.	CSAADTEAFF
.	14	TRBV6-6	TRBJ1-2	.	CASSYSSGDYGYTF
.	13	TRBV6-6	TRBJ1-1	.	CASSITRNTEAFF
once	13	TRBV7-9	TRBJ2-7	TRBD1	CASSYGQGLEQYF
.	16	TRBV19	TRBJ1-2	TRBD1	CASSIHRGTVNYGYTF
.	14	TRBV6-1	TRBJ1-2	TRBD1	CASRETGGASGYTF
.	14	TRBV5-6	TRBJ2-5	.	CASSEGTRQETQYF
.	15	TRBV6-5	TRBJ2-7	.	CASRREGLRRYEQYF
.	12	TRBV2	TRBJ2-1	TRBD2	CASSDLGLAQFF
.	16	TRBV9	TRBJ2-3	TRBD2	CASSVGPAGAVDTQYF
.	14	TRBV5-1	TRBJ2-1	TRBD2	CASSLLAGPGEQFF